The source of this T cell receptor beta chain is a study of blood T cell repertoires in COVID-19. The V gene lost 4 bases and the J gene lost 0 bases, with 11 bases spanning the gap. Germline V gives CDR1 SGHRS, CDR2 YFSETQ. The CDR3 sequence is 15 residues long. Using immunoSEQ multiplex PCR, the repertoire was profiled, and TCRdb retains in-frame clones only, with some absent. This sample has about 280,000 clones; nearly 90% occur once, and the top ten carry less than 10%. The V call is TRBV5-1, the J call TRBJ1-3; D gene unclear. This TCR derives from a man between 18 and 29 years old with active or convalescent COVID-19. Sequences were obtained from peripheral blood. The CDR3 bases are TGCGCCAGCAGCCCCGTCACAGTCTCTGGAAACACCATATATTTT. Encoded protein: CASSPVTVSGNTIYF.